This paragraph covers one T cell receptor (beta chain) sequence. Because the library targeted alpha chains, this beta chain is an off-target read whose size means little. Time point reported: sample taken at primary tumor resection. Sequencing was performed on whole RNA extracted from tumor and nontumor lung tissue, or from frozen PBMC, and the material was left unsorted. TCR cDNA molecules were tagged individually, and each one carried a unique molecular identifier. TCRdb independently ran MiXCR on the 5' RACE reads; one entry per CDR3 protein. The sample contains 9,500 to 11,000 distinct CDR3 sequences, approximately 6.5% of which appear only once. This sample stems from a study of spatial heterogeneity in lung cancer. Study-wide context: Sequence detection consistently recorded a greater number of beta-chain than alpha-chain sequences.

Looked up from germline, CDR1 is SGHRS and CDR2 is YFSETQ. J lost 2 bases, V lost 5 bases, and 6 bases had no gene match. The CDR3 sequence is 15 residues long. The chain couples TRBV5-1 to TRBJ2-5; 10 bases are shared with TRBD2. The sequences come from PBMCs, collected at surgery. This TCR came from a male donor with early-stage non-small cell lung cancer. The CDR3 loop is CASRLGTSDQETQYF. As DNA, the CDR3 is TGCGCCAGCAGACTCGGGACTAGCGATCAAGAGACCCAGTACTTC.